The entry below gives a single T cell receptor beta chain sequence along with its context. The source of the sample is a study of blood T cell repertoires in COVID-19. The overall study: PBMCs, B-cell-depleted T cells, or T cells were the source of the cDNA or gDNA that made up the material.

As originally analysed: Using reference gene primer amplification, nucleated cell counts were estimated. The method was immunoSEQ multiplex PCR; TCRdb's version includes in-frame clones alone and lacks a portion of them. The V and J calls and clone size were taken over from that table, and D and trimming were inferred from the DNA. Among under 400,000 clones listed, about 90% were seen once. Seattle cases were enrolled at active infection and followed longitudinally. The source of this sequence is a woman aged 25 to 45 with COVID-19, enrolled during active disease. The sequenced sample was peripheral blood.

CDR3 in DNA: TGTGCCAGCTCCGGGACAGGGGGCACTGAAGCTTTCTTT. Translating gives CASSGTGGTEAFF. The chain links TRBV12-3 or TRBV12-4 to TRBJ1-1; 11 bases are a match to TRBD1. V shed 8 bases, J shed 4 bases, and the junction held 3 bases outside the gene matches. This CDR3 has 13 residues.